These 22 T cell receptor beta chains share one sample of origin, sequenced in a study of neurological immune-mediated disorders. Time point here: longitudinal time-point 3. TCRdb processed the 5' RACE reads anew with MiXCR; each CDR3 protein has one entry. The sample shows more than 100,000 distinct CDR3 sequences, 10% to 12% of them seen only once. Sequencing used PBMCs. These receptors were taken from a female donor with HTLV-1-associated myelopathy (HAM/TSP).

The chain is built from TRBV5-5 and TRBJ1-1; tentatively, D is TRBD1 (6 bases). With 3 bases removed from V and 4 bases from J, the gap between germline ends came to 19 bases. There are 16 residues in the CDR3. Germline CDR1 reads SGHKS; CDR2 reads YYEKEE (reference sequence). DNA of the CDR3: TGTGCCAGCAGCTCCAGAAACAGGGAAGGGAGCACTGAAGCTTTCTTT. Amino acid sequence: CASSSRNREGSTEAFF.

Worth noting for this clonotype: A read error may be the cause here, since a much bigger clone is one base away. This sequence joins TRBV18 and TRBJ1-4, with D unresolved. CDR1 and CDR2 (germline): KGHSH, LQKENI. This CDR3 is 14 amino acids long. The V end was cut by 3 bases, the J end by 6 bases, with 11 bases between. In DNA, the CDR3 is TGTGCCAGCTCACCTCTGGGCTCGGATGAAAAACTGTTTTTT. This gives the protein CASSPLGSDEKLFF.

This clonotype came up many times. The gene calls are TRBV28 and TRBJ1-5; a weak D match, TRBD1 (5 bases). Deletions cut 3 bases from V and 7 bases from J, with 13 bases between. Germline lookup yields CDR1 MDHEN and CDR2 SYDVKM. The CDR3 consists of 14 residues. CDR3 protein: CASSFVGEGQPQHF. CDR3 sequence (DNA): TGTGCCAGCAGTTTTGTAGGGGAGGGCCAGCCCCAGCATTTT.

There are many counts of this clonotype. V is TRBV4-1 and J is TRBJ2-1; no clear D. In germline, CDR1 is MGHRA, CDR2 YSYEKL. V was trimmed by 0 bases and J by 12 bases, leaving 12 bases between them. The CDR3 is 13 residues long. The CDR3 nucleotides are TGCGCCAGCAGCCAAGATCATAACAGCCTGCAGTTCTTC. Translation gives CASSQDHNSLQFF.

This clonotype was found many times. This sequence joins TRBV9 and TRBJ1-5; 7 bases match TRBD1. Germline V gene data show CDR1 as SGDLS and CDR2 as YYNGEE. The V and J ends lost 4 bases and 6 bases, in that order; junction bases with no gene match: 13. The CDR3 extends over 16 amino acids. The CDR3 sequence is CASSTPPGQGGQPQHF. The CDR3 DNA follows: TGTGCCAGCAGCACACCCCCGGGGCAGGGGGGTCAGCCCCAGCATTTT.

In this sample, this clonotype turned up many times. This chain connects TRBV5-1 to TRBJ2-2, with D tentatively TRBD1 or TRBD2 (5 bases each). This CDR3 region has 13 residues. V was trimmed by 4 bases and J by 6 bases, leaving 10 bases between them. CDR1 is SGHRS, CDR2 YFSETQ, per germline. The CDR3 DNA reads TGCGCCAGCAGCCCCCGGGGACCCGGGGAGCTGTTTTTT. Its translation: CASSPRGPGELFF.

The V and J genes are TRBV5-5 and TRBJ2-7; TRBD1 is a possible D gene (5 bases). The CDR3 is made up of 15 amino acids. Germline assignment: CDR1 SGHKS and CDR2 YYEKEE (reference sequence). With 0 bases removed from V and 3 bases from J, the gap between germline ends came to 13 bases. The DNA for the CDR3 is TGTGCCAGCAGCTTGGGAGATAGGGGTTACTACGAGCAGTACTTC. It is translated as CASSLGDRGYYEQYF.

Ten or more counts support this clonotype. The rearrangement uses TRBV5-1 and TRBJ2-1; TRBD1 matches at 8 bases. This CDR3 is built from 14 residues. The V segment lost 7 bases and the J segment 7 bases; nucleotides outside the gene matches: 10. The germline CDR1 and CDR2 sequences are SGHRS and YFSETQ. In DNA form, the CDR3 reads TGCGCCAGCCGGGGGCAGGGGGCCGGGAATGAGCAGTTCTTC. Translation gives CASRGQGAGNEQFF.

This clonotype was counted at least ten times. J is TRBJ2-6 and V is TRBV6-1, with 8 nucleotides matching TRBD1. After removal of 4 bases from V and 0 bases from J, the junction contained 5 bases not matched to a gene. CDR1 and CDR2 from the germline V gene are MNHNS and SASEGT. CDR3 length equals 17 residues. CDR3 amino acids: CASSVQGVRSGANVLTF. The CDR3 nucleotides read TGTGCCAGCAGTGTACAGGGGGTGCGCTCTGGGGCCAACGTCCTGACTTTC.

This clonotype was seen repeatedly, ten times or more. CDR3 in amino acids: CSATGQSYEQYF. CDR3 sequence (DNA): TGCAGCGCAACGGGACAGTCCTACGAGCAGTACTTC. This sequence joins TRBV29-1 and TRBJ2-7; 7 bases fit TRBD1. V lost 7 bases, J lost 1 base, and 4 bases stayed unmatched. Germline assignment: CDR1 SQVTM and CDR2 ANQGSEA. The CDR3 covers 12 residues.

This clonotype was detected a few times. A much larger clone differs by one base, so this may be a read error. The CDR3 ends on some other residue instead of the conserved phenylalanine or tryptophan, so this is likely a read error. This sequence joins TRBV6-6 and TRBJ2-7, with a tentative D call TRBD2 (6 bases). Looked up from germline, CDR1 is MNHNY and CDR2 is SVGAGI (reference sequence). This CDR3 region has 14 residues. V lost 6 bases, J lost 2 bases, and 14 bases lay in between. This CDR3 reads CASRAGTSTYEQYI. The CDR3 DNA reads as TGTGCCAGCAGAGCCGGGACTTCTACCTACGAGCAGTACATC.

This clonotype was counted a few times. The J gene is TRBJ2-2, the V gene TRBV20-1; 10 bases match TRBD1. The CDR3 contains 14 residues. V was pared by 1 base and J by 8 bases, with 4 bases of the junction left unmatched. Germline loops: CDR1 DFQATT, CDR2 SNEGSKA (reference sequence). The CDR3 loop reads CSARGDRGSGELFF. The CDR3, as DNA: TGCAGTGCTAGAGGGGACAGGGGATCAGGGGAGCTGTTTTTT.

This clonotype came up many times. J is TRBJ1-2 and V is TRBV9; 11 positions match TRBD1. The CDR3 consists of 15 residues. V was clipped by 7 bases and J by 4 bases; unmatched bases: 9. Germline CDR1 is SGDLS and CDR2 is YYNGEE. This chain's CDR3 is CASSGTGGTSYGYTF. The DNA of the CDR3 is TGTGCCAGCTCAGGGACAGGGGGGACTAGCTATGGCTACACCTTC. Using reference TRBV9 and TRBJ1-2 for the parts outside the CDR3, the full variable domain is DSGVTQTPKHLITATGQRVTLRCSPRSGDLSVYWYQQSLDQGLQFLIQYYNGEERAKGNILERFSAQQFPDLHSELNLSSLELGDSALYFCASSGTGGTSYGYTFGSGTRLTVV.

CDR3: CASSLTSSQETQYF. CDR3 bases: TGTGCCAGCAGCCTGACTAGCAGCCAAGAGACCCAGTACTTC. The chain employs TRBV3-1 and TRBJ2-5, with 7 nucleotides matching TRBD2. CDR1 is LGHDT and CDR2 is YNNKEL in the germline V gene (reference sequence). The CDR3 length is 14 residues. The V segment lost 4 bases and the J segment 1 base; nucleotides outside the gene matches: 3.

This clonotype appeared many times. V is TRBV15 and J is TRBJ2-5; 11 nucleotides agree with TRBD1. J was trimmed by 4 bases and V by 9 bases; bases with no gene match: 4. Per germline, CDR1 LNHNV and CDR2 YYDKDF (reference sequence). The CDR3 has 13 residues. In DNA form, the CDR3 reads TGTGCCACGGGACAGGGGGTCTTAGAGACCCAGTACTTC. It codes for CATGQGVLETQYF.

This clonotype was counted ten times or more. The chain uses TRBV5-8 and TRBJ1-6; the D gene is possibly TRBD1 (5 bases). CDR1 is SGHTS and CDR2 is YDEGEE in the germline V gene. Trimming removed 4 bases at V and 7 bases at J, with 15 bases between. CDR3 length equals 15 residues. The CDR3: CASSPWTGLNSPLHF. CDR3 DNA sequence: TGTGCCAGCAGCCCGTGGACGGGACTAAATTCACCCCTCCACTTT.

In its sample, this clonotype was seen many times. V gene TRBV4-1 combines with J gene TRBJ2-3; 9 bases agree with TRBD2. CDR3 length equals 18 residues. Germline assignment: CDR1 MGHRA and CDR2 YSYEKL. After removal of 1 base from V and 2 bases from J, the junction contained 10 bases not matched to a gene. CDR3 in DNA: TGCGCCAGCAGCCAAGGGCGGGGGGGCCTCTACATCACAGATACGCAGTATTTT. Encoded protein: CASSQGRGGLYITDTQYF.

The V gene is TRBV28, the J gene TRBJ2-2, with 8 bases identical to TRBD1. Per the germline V gene, CDR1 is MDHEN and CDR2 is SYDVKM. J was trimmed by 7 bases and V by 10 bases; bases with no gene match: 8. The CDR3 runs 13 residues. In DNA form, the CDR3 reads TGTGCCATCGGGACAGGCCGTATCGGGGAGCTGTTTTTT. Translating gives CAIGTGRIGELFF.

This clonotype was recorded many times. This chain joins TRBV7-9 and TRBJ2-7, with TRBD1 matching over 7 bases. Germline loops: CDR1 SEHNR, CDR2 FQNEAQ (reference sequence). Trimming took 4 bases from V and 1 from J; bases not matched to a gene: 4. The CDR3 is 14 amino acids. CDR3 protein: CASSSPGQSYEQYF. The CDR3 region has the DNA TGTGCCAGCAGCTCCCCGGGACAGTCCTACGAGCAGTACTTC.

This rearrangement joins TRBV5-1 to TRBJ1-5; D call uncertain. The CDR3 spans 16 residues. The ends were cut back, 0 bases at V and 0 bases at J, with 10 bases in the middle. Looked up from germline, CDR1 is SGHRS and CDR2 is YFSETQ. The CDR3 protein is CASSLVSLYSNQPQHF. The CDR3 DNA sequence: TGCGCCAGCAGCTTGGTCAGCCTATATAGCAATCAGCCCCAGCATTTT.

The genes are TRBV20-1 and TRBJ2-5; TRBD2 matches at 9 bases. Looked up from germline, CDR1 is DFQATT and CDR2 is SNEGSKA (reference sequence). The CDR3 runs to 14 residues. V shed 5 bases, J shed 4 bases, and the junction held 8 bases outside the gene matches. The CDR3 DNA sequence: TGCAGTGCTTCCCCCGCGGGGGGGCGAGAGACCCAGTACTTC. It is translated as CSASPAGGRETQYF.

This clonotype was observed at least ten times. The CDR3 sequence: CAIGGMAGGEQFF. The DNA for the CDR3 is TGTGCCATTGGGGGAATGGCGGGGGGGGAGCAGTTCTTC. This chain links TRBV10-3 with TRBJ2-1; TRBD2 matches at 9 bases. Germline trimming cut 9 bases from V and 10 bases from J; bases unmatched to any gene: 10. The CDR3 runs 13 residues. Per germline, CDR1 ENHRY and CDR2 SYGVKD.